This passage covers 6 T cell receptor beta chains from one sample sequenced in a study of identical twins. Via MiXCR, TCRdb re-called the 5' RACE reads, giving one row per CDR3 protein. This sample has approximately 280,000 distinct CDR3 sequences, with 6.5% to 9.5% found just once. This sample was shared with a second study, whose subject was yellow fever vaccine responses in identical twins.

The sample comprised memory (CD45RO+) T cells sorted from blood. These receptors were taken from a woman between 18 and 29 years old in good health.

This clonotype was picked up a small number of times. V usage is TRBV2 and J usage is TRBJ2-2; 7 bases line up with TRBD2. CDR1 is SNHLY, CDR2 FYNNEI, per germline. J lost 3 bases, V lost 7 bases, and 14 bases had no gene match. The CDR3 has 17 amino acids. The CDR3 loop reads CASKANSGMRDTGELFF. In DNA form, the CDR3 reads TGTGCCAGCAAGGCAAACAGCGGGATGAGGGACACCGGGGAGCTGTTTTTT.

This clonotype has a count of ten or more. The chain combines TRBV12-3 or TRBV12-4 with TRBJ1-4; D is ambiguous. The CDR3 is 12 residues long. Trimming took off 6 bases at V and 14 bases at J, with 16 bases between the two ends. CDR3 in DNA: TGTGCCAGCAGCAAAGGAGGTGACCGCCTGTTTTTT. This gives the protein CASSKGGDRLFF.

This clonotype has only a few counts. The chain joins TRBV28 to TRBJ2-2; a weak D match, TRBD2 (6 bases). The CDR3 has 15 residues. Trimming shortened V by 7 bases and J by 1 base, and 13 bases separated the two germline ends. CDR1 is MDHEN, CDR2 SYDVKM, per germline. Here the CDR3 DNA reads TGTGCCAGCATTACCGGGGGAATGAACACCGGGGAGCTGTTTTTT. It specifies CASITGGMNTGELFF.

V usage is TRBV5-1 and J usage is TRBJ2-7; tentatively, D is TRBD1 (5 bases). The length of the CDR3 is 17 residues. The V and J ends lost 1 base and 0 bases respectively, with 17 bases between them. Germline V CDR1 and CDR2: SGHRS, YFSETQ. This chain's CDR3 is CASSLTNWGPSSYEQYF. The CDR3 region has the DNA TGCGCCAGCAGCTTGACAAACTGGGGCCCCAGCTCCTACGAGCAGTACTTC.

The chain is built from TRBV5-5 and TRBJ2-3, with a tentative D call TRBD1 (5 bases). V was pared by 0 bases and J by 3 bases, with 11 bases between. The CDR3 has 15 amino acids. CDR1 and CDR2 from the germline V gene are SGHKS and YYEKEE (reference sequence). The CDR3 loop is CASSLEGSGTDTQYF. The DNA for the CDR3 is TGTGCCAGCAGCTTGGAGGGGTCAGGTACAGATACGCAGTATTTT. The variable domain in full, completed from reference TRBV5-5 and TRBJ2-3, reads DAGVTQSPTHLIKTRGQQVTLRCSPISGHKSVSWYQQVLGQGPQFIFQYYEKEERGRGNFPDRFSARQFPNYSSELNVNALLLGDSALYLCASSLEGSGTDTQYFGPGTRLTVL.

The CDR3 loop reads CASSQDGINSFNYNEQFF. Here the CDR3 DNA reads TGTGCCAGCAGCCAAGATGGAATTAATTCCTTCAACTACAATGAGCAGTTCTTC. V usage is TRBV14 and J usage is TRBJ2-1, with D unresolved. Trimming took 0 bases from V and 3 from J, leaving 18 bases between them. The length of the CDR3 is 18 residues. Germline lookup yields CDR1 SGHDN and CDR2 FVKESK.